This is a list of T cell receptor beta chains from one sample in a study of OX40 agonist ivuxolimab in advanced cancers. Generated by immunoSEQ multiplex PCR, the TCRdb table keeps only in-frame clones and is missing some. This repertoire shows about 93,000 clones, about 91% found once; its top ten account for around 0.51%. The sequencing used CD4+ or CD8+ T cells sorted from blood, collected in a trial of the OX40 agonist ivuxolimab. The source is an adult with an advanced solid tumor such as melanoma, head and neck, liver or kidney cancer. The CDR3 runs from the conserved cysteine through the conserved F or W. Clone size appears in some rows only: once, few, many, or a class for an expanded clone.

J gene | clone size | V gene | CDR3 protein
TRBJ1-1 | . | TRBV5-6 | CASSSDRALVDTEAFF
TRBJ2-2 | . | TRBV10-1 | CASSESGAGELFF
TRBJ2-3 | once | TRBV5-1 | CASLRDRGPTDTQYF
TRBJ2-5 | . | TRBV11-2 | CASSLGGRAAPETQYF
TRBJ1-4 | . | TRBV9 | CASSVDQGGGEKLFF
TRBJ2-2 | . | TRBV7-8 | CASSSSVGGYTGELFF
TRBJ2-3 | . | TRBV6-6 | CASTNQGVSTDTQYF
TRBJ1-6 | . | TRBV6-1 | CASSEPPHESPLHF
TRBJ2-1 | . | TRBV7-9 | CASSSMDRDDNEQFF
TRBJ1-2 | . | TRBV5-4 | CASSLGHRDRDDGYTF
TRBJ1-3 | . | TRBV5-1 | CASSLSRNTIYF
TRBJ2-7 | . | TRBV7-9 | CASSLGEIYEQYF
TRBJ2-1 | . | TRBV29-1 | CSVDQGRHGEQFF
TRBJ2-3 | . | TRBV6-5 | CASSRTSGTDTQYF
TRBJ2-1 | . | TRBV6-5 | CASSYELAGGNEQFF
TRBJ1-2 | . | TRBV30 | CAWRPSRAAERTF
TRBJ2-1 | . | TRBV13 | CASSLRRDSLYNEQFF
TRBJ2-3 | . | TRBV29-1 | CSVDATRHTQYF
TRBJ2-1 | . | TRBV11-3 | CASSLEGLESSYNEQFF
TRBJ1-5 | . | TRBV6-6 | CASRRDINQPQHF
TRBJ1-1 | . | TRBV11-2 | CASSSNTGTGSPEAFF
TRBJ2-7 | . | TRBV21-1 | CASSKGWGGSYEQYF
TRBJ2-5 | . | TRBV30 | CAWSDGRQIQETQYF
TRBJ2-1 | once | TRBV11-2 | CASSPPRGLATSYNEQFF
TRBJ2-1 | . | TRBV11-2 | CASSLGGTPTNEQFF
TRBJ2-2 | once | TRBV10-2 | CASRGGQMNTGELFF
TRBJ1-2 | . | TRBV6-5 | CASSEPGGNYGYTF
TRBJ1-4 | once | TRBV6-5 | CASSWGQGATNEKLFF
TRBJ1-4 | . | TRBV7-8 | CASSLEIGQKLFF
TRBJ2-7 | few | TRBV6-1 | CASSGTGQLYEQYF
TRBJ2-7 | . | TRBV5-4 | CASSLGPGQGKLYEQYF
TRBJ2-5 | . | TRBV5-1 | CASSLVLAGREAQYF
TRBJ1-1 | . | TRBV5-1 | CASSEGQRGTEAFF
TRBJ1-3 | . | TRBV11-3 | CASSSGSSGNTIYF
TRBJ2-5 | . | TRBV10-1 | CASSRGVGTETQYF
TRBJ2-5 | once | TRBV30 | CAWSVKETQYF
TRBJ1-2 | . | TRBV6-1 | CASIERATYGYTF
TRBJ2-5 | . | TRBV5-1 | CASSLAPGLAGPKTQYF
TRBJ1-1 | . | TRBV30 | CAWGLGGTEAFF
TRBJ1-6 | . | TRBV13 | CASSLGQGQSSNSPLHF
TRBJ2-1 | . | TRBV12-5 | CASGLIPSGTSGGGSYNEQFF
TRBJ2-6 | . | TRBV7-8 | CASSAESTGANVLTF
TRBJ2-1 | . | TRBV6-4 | CASSDSGSGEPPVVKFF
TRBJ1-2 | once | TRBV9 | CASSADWWGGYTF
TRBJ1-4 | . | TRBV4-1 | CASSQDPRGKLFF
TRBJ1-5 | . | TRBV27 | CASSWSWEGNQPQHF
TRBJ2-5 | . | TRBV5-1 | CASSPHSGTQYF
TRBJ2-2 | . | TRBV7-9 | CASPGGTTGEGAGELFF